The clone carrying this TCR beta chain was seen a few times. The ends were cut back, 3 bases at V and 4 bases at J, with 14 bases in the middle. The CDR3 contains 15 residues. Germline CDR1 reads SGHDT; CDR2 reads YYEEEE. These data belong to a study of blood T cell repertoires in COVID-19. Study details: Nucleic acid was either cDNA or gDNA, and it came from T cells, B-cell-depleted T cells, or PBMCs.

Seattle cases were enrolled at active infection and followed longitudinally. As processed by the authors: Estimation of nucleated cell counts was performed using reference gene primer amplification. Using immunoSEQ multiplex PCR, the repertoire was profiled, and TCRdb retains in-frame clones only, with some absent. The DNA gave D and trimming, while V, J and clone size come from that table. Counted here are about 38,000 clones, just under 75% occurring once; the ten biggest clones make up roughly a tenth. The chain employs TRBV5-6 and TRBJ2-1; D perhaps matches TRBD1 (5 bases). The source is a man aged 65 to 79 with COVID-19, enrolled during active disease. Sequencing used peripheral blood. CDR3 loop: CASSSRQRGYNEQFF. DNA for the CDR3: TGTGCCAGCAGCTCGAGACAGAGAGGATACAATGAGCAGTTCTTC.